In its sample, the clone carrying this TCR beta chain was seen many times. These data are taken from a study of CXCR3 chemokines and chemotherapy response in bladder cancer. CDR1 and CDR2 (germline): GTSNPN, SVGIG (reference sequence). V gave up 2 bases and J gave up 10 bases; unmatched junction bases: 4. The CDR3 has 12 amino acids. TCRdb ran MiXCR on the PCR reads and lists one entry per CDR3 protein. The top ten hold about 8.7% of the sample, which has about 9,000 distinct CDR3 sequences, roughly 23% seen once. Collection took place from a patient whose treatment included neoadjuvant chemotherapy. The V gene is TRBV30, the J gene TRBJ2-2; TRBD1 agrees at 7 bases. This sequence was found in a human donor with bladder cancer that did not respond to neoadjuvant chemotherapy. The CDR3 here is CAWSIQGEELFF. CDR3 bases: TGTGCCTGGAGTATCCAGGGGGAGGAGCTGTTTTTT.